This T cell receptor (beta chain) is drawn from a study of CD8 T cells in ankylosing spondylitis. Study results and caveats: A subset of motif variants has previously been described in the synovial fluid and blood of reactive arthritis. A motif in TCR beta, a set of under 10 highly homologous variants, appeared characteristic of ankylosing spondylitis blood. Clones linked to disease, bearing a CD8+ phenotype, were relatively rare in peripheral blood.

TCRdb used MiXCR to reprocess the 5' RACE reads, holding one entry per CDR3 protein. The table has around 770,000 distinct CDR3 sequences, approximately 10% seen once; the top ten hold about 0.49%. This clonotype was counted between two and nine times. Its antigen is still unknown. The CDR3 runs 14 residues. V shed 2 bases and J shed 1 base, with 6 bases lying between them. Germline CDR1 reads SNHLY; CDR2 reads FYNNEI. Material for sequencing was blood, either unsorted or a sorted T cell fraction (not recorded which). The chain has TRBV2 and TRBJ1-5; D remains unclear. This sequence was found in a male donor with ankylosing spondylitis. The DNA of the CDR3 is TGTGCCAGCAGTGAACAGACGAGCAATCAGCCCCAGCATTTT. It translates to CASSEQTSNQPQHF.